This T cell receptor beta chain was obtained from a study of T cell repertoires in cytomegalovirus infection. At the level of the study: CMV epitopes used comprised recently identified HLA-C-restricted ones and well-studied HLA-B-restricted ones. General observations from the study: What dominated the ex vivo response were HLA-C-restricted CMV-specific TCR beta clonotypes. CMV carriers having the relevant HLA were flagged by cumulative public TCR beta family frequency.

Turning to this clonotype: Its antigen is not known.

CDR3 size: 14 residues. Germline assignment: CDR1 DFQATT and CDR2 SNEGSKA (reference sequence). Trimming took 1 base from V and 3 from J; bases not matched to a gene: 1. TCRdb fed the reads into MiXCR, producing one record per CDR3 protein. Of 250,000 to 300,000 distinct CDR3 sequences in the sample, under 25% were seen once. V gene TRBV20-1 combines with J gene TRBJ2-3; 10 nucleotides match TRBD2. The sequenced sample was cultured PBMCs, obtained from culture after CMV antigen stimulation. This TCR derives from a human donor in good health (CMV status not recorded). Some clones in this sample may be carry-over from other donors' samples. The CDR3 nucleotides are TGCAGTGCTAGAGGGGGACTAGCGACAGATACGCAGTATTTT. It translates to CSARGGLATDTQYF.